Sequencing of this T cell receptor beta chain was carried out in a study of monozygotic twins with inflammatory bowel disease. Points from the study as a whole: Data gave no support to a single strong signal or clonotype associated with IBD.

TCRdb reprocessed the 5' RACE reads, with one entry per CDR3 protein and no DNA. The listing records over 110,000 distinct CDR3 sequences. Concerning this clonotype: Its antigen is as yet unknown.

The sample taken for sequencing was blood. The sequence came from a human donor with ulcerative colitis or Crohn's disease, or a healthy co-twin of an affected twin (not recorded which).

The CDR3 spells CASSGTLRIGQETQYF. V is TRBV10-2 and J is TRBJ2-5; the D call from TCRdb, TRBD1, cannot be confirmed without DNA. This CDR3 region has 16 residues. Germline loops: CDR1 WSHSY, CDR2 SAAADI.